The 7 T cell receptor beta chains below were found in one sample sequenced in a study of regulatory T cells in long-lasting Graves disease. Building of the TCR beta libraries involved iRepertoire HTBI primers and Arm-PCR of CDR3 regions. TCRdb reanalysed the multiplex PCR reads using MiXCR and keeps one entry per CDR3 protein. The repertoire holds about 450,000 distinct CDR3 sequences, with around a quarter as singletons. Time point specified: persistent/refractory GD, antithyroid drugs over 5 years with positive TRAb. RNA extracted from PBMCs served as the sequencing template. Sequences were derived from peripheral blood mononuclear cells (PBMCs), sampled when the disease was refractory, from a patient treated with antithyroid drugs. Receptors originate from a female donor with Graves disease.

In this sample, this clonotype turned up a few times. The chain joins TRBV5-6 to TRBJ2-6; D is unclear. This CDR3 has 16 amino acids. Germline CDR1 SGHDT, CDR2 YYEEEE. V lost 0 bases and J 2 bases, leaving 9 bases between the germline ends. The CDR3 DNA is TGTGCCAGCAGCTTGGATGTTAGTGCTGGGGCCAACGTCCTGACTTTC. It specifies CASSLDVSAGANVLTF.

The chain uses TRBV6-1 and TRBJ2-3; TRBD2 matches at 7 bases. The CDR3 contains 13 residues. V lost 10 bases and J lost 6; bases outside the gene matches: 10. Germline V CDR1 and CDR2: MNHNS, SASEGT. This CDR3 reads CATTGGVGDTQYF. The CDR3 DNA follows: TGTGCCACCACGGGGGGAGTGGGTGATACGCAGTATTTT.

The chain employs TRBV7-3 and TRBJ2-7; no reliable D call. CDR1 and CDR2 from the germline V gene are SGHTA and FQGTGA. V was pared by 2 bases and J by 2 bases, with 10 bases between. The CDR3 sequence is 14 residues long. CDR3 in amino acids: CASSLHPGPYEQYF. CDR3 DNA: TGTGCCAGCAGCTTACATCCAGGTCCCTACGAGCAGTACTTC.

Notes on this clonotype: With a far larger clone one base away, a read error is the likely cause. Since no conserved phenylalanine or tryptophan closes the CDR3, a read error is the likely cause. This chain uses TRBV2 with TRBJ1-1, with no clear D. From germline, CDR1 is SNHLY and CDR2 FYNNEI. The V end lost 5 bases, the J end lost 3 bases, and 25 bases lay between the germline ends. The length of the CDR3 is 18 residues. CDR3 coding DNA: TGTGCCAGCAGTTTAAGGTTGCGTTCGGCGGGGTTTGACACTGAAGCTTTCGTT. Amino acid sequence: CASSLRLRSAGFDTEAFV.

This clonotype came up a few times. The CDR3 coding sequence is TGTGCCAGCAGCCCTTGGCGGGACAGGGGACCCTACGAGCAGTACTTC. Its translation is CASSPWRDRGPYEQYF. The chain uses TRBV7-2 and TRBJ2-7; 10 bases align to TRBD1. J lost 2 bases, V lost 5 bases, and 9 bases had no gene match. Germline V gene lookup returns CDR1 SGHTA and CDR2 FQGNSA. The length of the CDR3 is 16 residues.

This clonotype was recorded many times. This chain joins TRBV11-2 and TRBJ2-5, with 7 bases fitting TRBD2. The CDR3 sequence is 17 residues long. Germline-derived CDR1 and CDR2 are SGHAT and FQNNGV. The V and J ends lost 1 base and 0 bases, in that order; junction bases with no gene match: 8. The chain's CDR3 is CASSLATGGAHQETQYF. CDR3 nucleotides: TGTGCCAGCAGCTTAGCCACGGGGGGAGCCCACCAAGAGACCCAGTACTTC.

The chain uses TRBV20-1 and TRBJ2-5; TRBD2 agrees at 8 bases. The CDR3 is 13 residues long. Trimming at V came to 3 bases and at J to 4 bases, leaving 4 bases not matched to a gene. In germline, CDR1 is DFQATT, CDR2 SNEGSKA (reference sequence). The CDR3 nucleotides are TGCAGTGCTAGTTCTACTAGCGGAGAGACCCAGTACTTC. This gives the protein CSASSTSGETQYF.